This is a list of T cell receptor beta chains from one sample in a study of regulatory T cells in long-lasting Graves disease. TCRdb processed the multiplex PCR reads anew with MiXCR; each CDR3 protein has one entry. The sample consists of around 250,000 distinct CDR3 sequences, 18% of them appearing once. The data were also submitted as part of a second study, on T cells in Graves' hyperthyroidism and ophthalmopathy.

The specimen was peripheral blood mononuclear cells (PBMCs), collected at new diagnosis, from a patient treated with antithyroid drugs. The receptors shown here come from a woman in her 30s with Graves disease. Both conserved end residues are part of each CDR3. The D gene is left open where the match is weak. Clone size appears in some rows only: once, few, many, or a class for an expanded clone.

V	D	J	size	CDR3	DNA
TRBV6-1	TRBD1	TRBJ2-5	-	CASRLGQGRGQETQYF	TGTGCCAGCAGACTAGGACAGGGAAGGGGGCAAGAGACCCAGTACTTC
TRBV2	-	TRBJ2-7	many	CASSDILHSYEQYF	TGTGCCAGCAGTGACATCCTCCATTCCTACGAGCAGTACTTC
TRBV5-6	-	TRBJ2-1	few	CASSLYSLAINEQFF	TGTGCCAGCAGCTTGTATTCGCTGGCTATCAATGAGCAGTTCTTC
TRBV7-8	TRBD1	TRBJ1-1	many	CASSLETGVGTEAFF	TGTGCCAGCAGCTTAGAGACAGGGGTCGGCACTGAAGCTTTCTTT
TRBV19	-	TRBJ1-3	once	CASSIRSFGNTIYF	TGTGCCAGTAGTATAAGGAGCTTTGGAAACACCATATATTTT
TRBV3-1	TRBD1	TRBJ1-2	-	CASSQEPRDSSSYTF	TGCGCCAGCAGCCAAGAACCCCGGGACAGTTCGTCCTACACCTTC
TRBV5-6	TRBD1	TRBJ1-5	many	CASSSRTGSGGSNQPQHF	TGTGCCAGCAGCTCAAGGACAGGCTCTGGGGGTAGCAATCAGCCCCAGCATTTT
TRBV30	-	TRBJ1-2	-	CAWSGEGSNYGYTF	TGTGCCTGGAGTGGGGAGGGTTCTAACTATGGCTACACCTTC
TRBV12-3/TRBV12-4	-	TRBJ1-2	many	CASSFSGRRGYTF	TGTGCCAGCAGTTTTTCGGGTCGGCGGGGCTACACCTTC
TRBV18	-	TRBJ1-5	-	CASSRVDQPQHF	TGTGCCAGCTCACGGGTAGATCAGCCCCAGCATTTT
TRBV5-5	TRBD1	TRBJ2-3	-	CASSLGGQGASTDTQYF	TGTGCCAGCAGCTTGGGCGGTCAGGGGGCTAGCACAGATACGCAGTATTTT
TRBV30	-	TRBJ1-2	-	CASLRELDDYGYTF	TGTGCCTCCCTCCGGGAACTGGACGACTATGGCTACACCTTC
TRBV29-1	-	TRBJ1-2	many	CSVRWAPGYTF	TGCAGCGTGCGTTGGGCCCCTGGCTACACCTTC
TRBV5-1	TRBD2	TRBJ2-5	few	CASSSPPGLAGELQETQYF	TGCGCCAGCAGCTCACCGCCGGGACTAGCGGGGGAGCTCCAAGAGACCCAGTACTTC
TRBV7-2	-	TRBJ1-2	-	CASSSGRRNYGYTF	TGTGCCAGCAGCTCCGGGCGACGAAACTATGGCTACACCTTC
TRBV5-1	-	TRBJ1-1	many	CASSLLRNTEAFF	TGTGCCAGCAGCTTATTGAGGAACACTGAAGCTTTCTTT
TRBV14	-	TRBJ2-5	few	CASSQVGQETQYF	TGTGCCAGCAGCCAAGTTGGACAAGAGACCCAGTACTTC
TRBV20-1	-	TRBJ2-7	many	CSAYDSYEQYF	TGCAGTGCTTATGACAGTTACGAGCAGTACTTC
TRBV4-2	-	TRBJ1-1	many	CASNGGDGGPEAFF	TGTGCCAGCAATGGTGGGGACGGAGGACCTGAAGCTTTCTTT
TRBV20-1	TRBD2	TRBJ2-7	-	CSARGGGGGYEQYF	TGCAGTGCTAGAGGTGGCGGGGGGGGATACGAGCAGTACTTC
TRBV20-1	TRBD2	TRBJ2-3	few	CSARAGLAGLGVDTQYF	TGCAGTGCTAGAGCCGGACTAGCGGGCTTGGGCGTGGATACGCAGTATTTT
TRBV5-8	-	TRBJ2-3	many	CASSLALDRSTDTQYF	TGTGCCAGCAGCTTGGCCTTAGACAGGAGCACAGATACGCAGTATTTT
TRBV12-5	TRBD1	TRBJ1-1	many	CASGLAPWDRGNTEAFF	TGTGCTAGTGGCCTCGCGCCATGGGACAGGGGAAACACTGAAGCTTTCTTT
TRBV6-5	-	TRBJ2-7	many	CASSYTGDLSYEQYF	TGTGCCAGCAGTTACACGGGGGACCTCTCCTACGAGCAGTACTTC
TRBV20-1	TRBD2	TRBJ2-5	-	CSARVPSGGYQETQYF	TGCAGTGCTAGAGTGCCTAGCGGGGGGTACCAAGAGACCCAGTACTTC
TRBV5-1	-	TRBJ1-5	many	CASSLWGEDQPQHF	TGCGCCAGCAGCTTGTGGGGGGAGGATCAGCCCCAGCATTTT
TRBV6-1	-	TRBJ2-6	many	CASSGKFSGANVLTF	TGTGCCAGCAGTGGGAAGTTTTCTGGGGCCAACGTCCTGACTTTC
TRBV29-1	-	TRBJ2-2	many	CSVKGASNTGELFF	TGCAGCGTGAAAGGGGCATCGAACACCGGGGAGCTGTTTTTT
TRBV6-1	TRBD1	TRBJ2-3	many	CASSHNTGGAEDTQYF	TGTGCCAGCAGCCACAACACAGGGGGCGCCGAAGATACGCAGTATTTT
TRBV7-2	-	TRBJ1-2	many	CASSLGRGEDGYTF	TGTGCCAGCAGCTTAGGGCGGGGAGAAGACGGCTACACCTTC
TRBV7-2	TRBD2	TRBJ2-7	many	CASSLLLAGGGYEQYF	TGTGCCAGCAGCCTCCTACTAGCGGGGGGCGGATACGAGCAGTACTTC
TRBV7-8	-	TRBJ1-1	many	CASSLGQLLEAFF	TGTGCCAGCAGCTTAGGGCAGCTCCTAGAAGCTTTCTTT
TRBV5-1	TRBD2	TRBJ2-2	-	CASSLTRTGGNTGELFF	TGCGCCAGCAGCTTGACCCGCACGGGGGGGAACACCGGGGAGCTGTTTTTT
TRBV7-9	TRBD2	TRBJ2-1	once	CASSPPASGRNEQFF	TGTGCCAGCAGCCCTCCCGCTAGCGGGAGAAATGAGCAGTTCTTC
TRBV11-2	-	TRBJ2-1	many	CASSLQRNEQFF	TGTGCCAGCAGCTTGCAGAGAAATGAGCAGTTCTTC
TRBV29-1	-	TRBJ1-1	many	CSVEMFGNTEAFF	TGCAGCGTCGAGATGTTCGGGAACACTGAAGCTTTCTTT
TRBV7-8	TRBD1	TRBJ1-1	many	CASSFGQGLGNTEAFF	TGTGCCAGCAGCTTCGGACAGGGATTGGGGAACACTGAAGCTTTCTTT
TRBV12-3/TRBV12-4	TRBD1	TRBJ1-6	-	CASSFAGTGENSPLHF	TGTGCCAGCAGTTTCGCCGGGACAGGGGAGAATTCACCCCTCCACTTT
TRBV7-2	TRBD2	TRBJ2-6	many	CASSYRTSGISEANVLTF	TGTGCCAGCAGCTACCGGACTAGCGGAATCTCTGAGGCCAACGTCCTGACTTTC
TRBV7-6	TRBD2	TRBJ2-3	many	CASSFTSGSTDTQYF	TGTGCCAGCAGCTTTACTAGCGGGAGCACAGATACGCAGTATTTT
TRBV4-1	-	TRBJ1-5	few	CASSQPMGGGDSNQPQHF	TGCGCCAGCAGCCAACCTATGGGGGGGGGCGATAGCAATCAGCCCCAGCATTTT
TRBV5-5	-	TRBJ1-1	many	CASRLGDRGTEAFF	TGTGCCAGCCGACTGGGAGACCGGGGGACTGAAGCTTTCTTT
TRBV4-1	-	TRBJ1-1	many	CASSQGVRTEAFF	TGCGCCAGCAGTCAAGGGGTGAGAACTGAAGCTTTCTTT
TRBV5-6	TRBD1	TRBJ1-1	many	CASSLITGGRTEAFF	TGTGCCAGCAGCCTTATCACAGGGGGTCGGACTGAAGCTTTCTTT
TRBV15	-	TRBJ1-1	many	CATSRDPIKRYTEAFF	TGTGCCACCAGCAGAGATCCAATCAAAAGGTACACTGAAGCTTTCTTT
TRBV5-1	-	TRBJ2-1	many	CASSLIRGEQFF	TGCGCCAGCAGCTTGATTAGGGGTGAGCAGTTCTTC
TRBV7-2	TRBD1	TRBJ2-5	many	CASSEGQGTETQYF	TGTGCCAGCAGCGAAGGACAGGGAACAGAGACCCAGTACTTC
TRBV20-1	-	TRBJ2-5	many	CSARDQGRAQETQYF	TGCAGTGCTAGAGATCAGGGCAGAGCCCAAGAGACCCAGTACTTC
TRBV12-3/TRBV12-4	TRBD1	TRBJ2-2	many	CASSRDRFNTGELFF	TGTGCCAGCAGTCGGGACAGGTTCAACACCGGGGAGCTGTTTTTT
TRBV6-1	-	TRBJ1-1	-	CASLRTWNTEAFF	TGTGCCAGCCTGCGAACCTGGAACACTGAAGCTTTCTTT
TRBV6-1	TRBD1	TRBJ1-2	many	CASSWDRGYGYTF	TGTGCCAGCAGCTGGGACAGGGGATATGGCTACACCTTC
TRBV9	-	TRBJ2-1	few	CASSSPTRHEQFF	TGTGCCAGCAGCTCCCCCACCCGCCATGAGCAGTTCTTC
TRBV4-1	-	TRBJ1-5	many	CASSPETGYNQPQHF	TGCGCCAGCAGCCCCGAGACAGGATACAATCAGCCCCAGCATTTT
TRBV29-1	TRBD1	TRBJ1-1	many	CSVRGPKPEAFF	TGCAGCGTGAGGGGGCCCAAACCTGAAGCTTTCTTT
TRBV20-1	-	TRBJ1-1	many	CSARPPVTEEAFF	TGCAGTGCTAGGCCCCCGGTGACAGAAGAAGCTTTCTTT
TRBV6-5	-	TRBJ1-5	many	CASSYGLRYQPQHF	TGTGCCAGCAGTTACGGGTTAAGGTATCAGCCCCAGCATTTT